This TCR beta chain was found in a study of blood T cell repertoires in COVID-19. TCRdb keeps only in-frame clones here, not all; method: immunoSEQ multiplex PCR. This repertoire shows hundreds of thousands of clones, 75% to 90% found once; its top ten account for 2.4%. The CDR3 runs to 14 residues. Germline lookup yields CDR1 SEHNR and CDR2 FQNEAQ (reference sequence). V was pared by 5 bases and J by 2 bases, with 10 bases between. The chain joins TRBV7-9 to TRBJ1-5, with D possibly TRBD1 on 6 matching bases. The sequence derives from a woman younger than 30 who had recovered from COVID-19. Sequencing was done on a sample of PBMCs or T cells enriched from blood (not recorded which). The CDR3 bases are TGTGCCAGCAGCGGTAAGGGGGGCAATCAGCCCCAGCATTTT. Protein product: CASSGKGGNQPQHF.